Below, one T cell receptor (beta chain) is given with its context. The data derive from a study of blood T cell repertoires in COVID-19. Whole-study context: Italy, Spain and the United States were the sources of the convalescent and acute COVID-19 samples.

Measured with immunoSEQ multiplex PCR; TCRdb has only the in-frame clones, and not every one. The table records approximately 130,000 clones, roughly 79% of them present only once. Trimming removed 5 bases from V and 1 base from J, with 14 bases in between. Germline lookup yields CDR1 LGHDT and CDR2 YNNKEL (reference sequence). The CDR3 spans 15 residues. Sequencing used peripheral blood. This TCR came from an elderly man with acute or convalescent COVID-19. V and J are TRBV3-1 (or the pseudogene TRBV3-2) and TRBJ1-1; possibly TRBD1 for D (6 bases). The CDR3 spells CASSYHGQKNTEAFF. The CDR3 coding sequence is TGTGCCAGCAGCTACCACGGACAGAAGAACACTGAAGCTTTCTTT.